These 9 T cell receptor beta chains were sequenced from one sample in a study of T cells in Graves' hyperthyroidism and ophthalmopathy. Amplification of TCR beta CDR3 regions used RNA as the template. In the first-round RT-PCR of the TCR CDR3, the HTBI primer set was used. TCRdb called the multiplex PCR reads again in MiXCR, with one record for every CDR3 protein. Seen here are 40,000 to 60,000 distinct CDR3 sequences, about half observed once, and the top ten hold just over 9%. Sequenced: blood. The receptors stem from a woman between 50 and 59 years old with Graves' ophthalmopathy.

This clonotype occurred once. The chain has TRBV12-3 or TRBV12-4 and TRBJ2-3; 11 nucleotides match TRBD1. The CDR3 has 14 residues. The junction had 3 bases not matched to a gene; V was cut back by 5 bases and J by 5 bases. The CDR3 nucleotides read TGTGCCAGCAGTCACGGGACAGGGGGAGATACGCAGTATTTT. This sequence encodes CASSHGTGGDTQYF.

Concerning this clonotype itself: At one end, the junction sequence differs from germline, possibly due to a read error. This chain uses TRBV9 with TRBJ2-5; D remains ambiguous. The CDR3 is 16 amino acids. CDR1 is SGDLS, CDR2 YYNGEE, per germline. As DNA, the CDR3 is TGTGCCAGCAACGTAGTACCCCAGGACGGAATTGAGACCCAGTACTTC. The encoded protein is CASNVVPQDGIETQYF.

This chain uses TRBV20-1 with TRBJ1-1, with 9 bases matching TRBD1. The CDR3 runs to 15 residues. Trimming cost V 5 bases and J 3 bases; bases outside gene matches: 10. The germline V gene encodes CDR1 DFQATT and CDR2 SNEGSKA (reference sequence). CDR3 region: CSAPGTGYGYTEAFF. The CDR3 DNA reads TGCAGTGCTCCCGGGACAGGGTATGGCTACACTGAAGCTTTCTTT.

Comments on this clonotype: Just one base apart from a much larger clone, this may be a read error. The CDR3 carries no conserved terminal phenylalanine or tryptophan, so it likely arises from a read error. The chain employs TRBV7-2 and TRBJ1-1, with D maybe TRBD1 (5 bases). Trimming removed 6 bases from V and 7 bases from J, with 15 bases in between. CDR1 is SGHTA and CDR2 is FQGNSA in the germline V gene. The CDR3 has 13 residues. The CDR3 coding sequence is TGTGCCAGCAGTTTCACAGGCGGTTTTGAAGCTTTCTCT. The encoded protein is CASSFTGGFEAFS.

The J gene is TRBJ2-1, the V gene TRBV7-2, with TRBD1 as a possible D gene (6 bases). The CDR3 runs to 12 residues. In germline, CDR1 is SGHTA, CDR2 FQGNSA. V dropped 5 bases and J dropped 10 bases, with 12 bases sitting between them. The CDR3: CASSQGSYEQFF. The CDR3 nucleotides are TGTGCCAGCAGCCAGGGGAGCTACGAGCAGTTCTTC.

The V gene is TRBV20-1, the J gene TRBJ1-2, with TRBD1 identical over 9 bases. There are 16 residues in the CDR3. The ends lost 6 bases at V and 7 bases at J; junction bases unmatched: 18. The germline CDR1 and CDR2 sequences are DFQATT and SNEGSKA (reference sequence). The CDR3 region has the DNA TGCAGTGCCTTTCCCGGACAGGGGACGTCGGGTGGTGGCTACACCTTC. Its translation is CSAFPGQGTSGGGYTF.

This sequence joins TRBV29-1 and TRBJ2-7; no firm D call. Trimming cost V 4 bases and J 3 bases, with 13 bases left between them. This CDR3 comprises 13 residues. Germline V gene lookup returns CDR1 SQVTM and CDR2 ANQGSEA. The CDR3 is CSVVGIPLYEQYF. For the CDR3, the DNA is TGCAGCGTTGTCGGCATCCCCCTCTACGAGCAGTACTTC.

This clonotype was picked up many times. The genes are TRBV7-2 and TRBJ2-7; unclear D gene. This CDR3 is 14 amino acids long. Trimming stripped 5 bases from V and 3 bases from J, with 14 bases between. Germline assignment: CDR1 SGHTA and CDR2 FQGNSA. The CDR3 is CASSHTGKGYEQYF. The DNA for the CDR3 is TGTGCCAGCAGCCATACCGGTAAGGGCTACGAGCAGTACTTC.

Remarks on this clonotype: The junction shows a germline mismatch at one end, possibly a read error. The genes are TRBV20-1 and TRBJ2-2, with D perhaps TRBD1 or TRBD2 (5 bases each). The CDR3 has 9 residues. CDR1 DFQATT and CDR2 SNEGSKA come from the germline V gene (reference sequence). CDR3 loop: CSGDGELSF. As DNA, the CDR3 is TGCAGTGGGGACGGGGAGCTGTCTTTT.